This T cell receptor beta chain is from a study of cytomegalovirus exposure and HLA in healthy donors. General observations from the study: V- and J-gene trimming in TCR beta was tied to a missense DCLRE1C variant by an analysis performed later.

These donors counted as nominally healthy when sampled, but unrecorded immune exposures were likely. Points on this clone: Antigen: not known.

The V gene's germline CDR1 is MNHNS and CDR2 SASEGT. V was cut by 2 bases and J by 8 bases, with 10 bases left in between. The CDR3 extends over 13 amino acids. PCR involved 60 Vbeta and 13 Jbeta primers. The table came from immunoSEQ multiplex PCR; TCRdb's copy has only in-frame clones and leaves some out. Seen here are more than 95,000 clones, 80% observed once, and the top ten hold 0.95% to 1.5%. This clonotype was sampled from a female donor in good health and CMV-seronegative. The chain couples TRBV6-1 to TRBJ2-1; no reliable D call. Material for sequencing was PBMCs. DNA of the CDR3: TGTGCCAGCAGTGAATTGAGTCGGGATGAGCAGTTCTTC. Protein sequence: CASSELSRDEQFF.